This TCR beta chain emerged from a study of cytomegalovirus exposure and HLA in healthy donors. Regarding the study as a whole: A later analysis reportedly found that, within productive TCRs, an Asian-associated ancestry cluster had fewer N-insertions than the mean observed across the roughly 630 donors. Most likely, a cluster of highly shared sequence variants arose as a sequencing artifact.

V lost 4 bases and J lost 7; bases outside the gene matches: 9. Germline CDR1 reads SGHNT; CDR2 reads YYREEE (reference sequence). The CDR3 covers 14 residues. About this clone itself: Its target is unknown.

Both 60 Vbeta primers and 13 Jbeta primers went into the PCR. Authors' processing steps: The authors later counted about 80 million unique TCR beta chains, some 11 million of them shared. Clones were read by immunoSEQ multiplex PCR, and TCRdb kept only the in-frame ones, dropping some. The V and J calls and clone size were taken over from that table, and D and trimming were inferred from the DNA. The data hold over 200,000 clones, with approximately 70% observed a single time. This receptor was obtained from a man aged 40-49 years in good health and CMV-seropositive. The sequencing sample was made of PBMCs. The chain combines TRBV5-4 with TRBJ1-2; TRBD1 matches 8 bases. CDR3 region: CASSPGQGAGGYTF. CDR3 coding DNA: TGTGCCAGCAGCCCTGGACAGGGAGCGGGTGGCTACACCTTC.